Listed below are T cell receptor beta chains from one sample, sequenced in a study of post-analysis software for immune sequencing data. MiXCR, run by TCRdb on the PCR reads, gives a single entry per CDR3 protein. In the table there are around 710,000 distinct CDR3 sequences, under 60% of which are singletons. The sample was blood. These TCRs come from a girl aged 5-17 years with multiple sclerosis. The CDR3 runs from the conserved cysteine through the conserved F or W. D genes are given only for firm matches. Some rows mark clone size as missing; the rest say once, few, many or name a class of expanded clone.

v_gene: TRBV6-2/TRBV6-3; abundance: few; d_gene: -; j_gene: TRBJ2-1; CDR3nt: TGTGCCAGCAGTACCAGGGAGGGGGCGACTTGGAATGAGCAGTTCTTC; CDR3aa: CASSTREGATWNEQFF
v_gene: TRBV27; abundance: few; d_gene: TRBD2; j_gene: TRBJ2-7; CDR3nt: TGTGCCAGCAGTTCCCCCGGGAGGTACGAGCAGTACTTC; CDR3aa: CASSSPGRYEQYF
v_gene: TRBV27; abundance: -; d_gene: -; j_gene: TRBJ2-5; CDR3nt: TGTGCCAGCAGTTTATCGGGGAAGACAGAGCAGTACTTC; CDR3aa: CASSLSGKTEQYF
v_gene: TRBV13; abundance: -; d_gene: TRBD2; j_gene: TRBJ2-5; CDR3nt: TGTGCCAGCAGCTTAGGTCCAGAAGTCGGGGGGAGAGAGACCCAGTACTTC; CDR3aa: CASSLGPEVGGRETQYF
v_gene: TRBV3-1; abundance: -; d_gene: -; j_gene: TRBJ1-1; CDR3nt: TGTGCCAGCAGCCAGGGGTATGGAACTGAAGCTTTCTTT; CDR3aa: CASSQGYGTEAFF
v_gene: TRBV4-1; abundance: -; d_gene: -; j_gene: TRBJ1-1; CDR3nt: TGCGCCAGCAGCCAAGACACGACAGGACGGGGGAGGATCACTGAAGCTTTCTTT; CDR3aa: CASSQDTTGRGRITEAFF
v_gene: TRBV2; abundance: once; d_gene: -; j_gene: TRBJ2-5; CDR3nt: TGTGCCAGCAGCGCCTTGGGGTCCTCACAAGAGACCCAGTACTTC; CDR3aa: CASSALGSSQETQYF
v_gene: TRBV20-1; abundance: -; d_gene: TRBD2; j_gene: TRBJ2-4; CDR3nt: TGCAGTGCTAGAGATGTCATGAGACGGGAGGGCCTAAACATTCAGTACTTC; CDR3aa: CSARDVMRREGLNIQYF
v_gene: TRBV13; abundance: once; d_gene: TRBD1; j_gene: TRBJ1-1; CDR3nt: TGTGCCAGCAGCTTAGAAGGCCGGCCAGGGGGCTACACTGAAGCTTTCTTT; CDR3aa: CASSLEGRPGGYTEAFF
v_gene: TRBV6-2/TRBV6-3; abundance: few; d_gene: TRBD1; j_gene: TRBJ2-7; CDR3nt: TGTGCCAGCAGTCTAGGGACAGGGTCCCTCTGGTTCTCCTACGAGCAGTACTTC; CDR3aa: CASSLGTGSLWFSYEQYF
v_gene: TRBV28; abundance: -; d_gene: -; j_gene: TRBJ1-2; CDR3nt: TGTGCCAGCAGTTTAGGAGGACCGCTGGGGTATGGCTACACCTTC; CDR3aa: CASSLGGPLGYGYTF
v_gene: TRBV28; abundance: -; d_gene: -; j_gene: TRBJ2-7; CDR3nt: -; CDR3aa: CASSSSRQGAYEQYF
v_gene: TRBV20-1; abundance: once; d_gene: -; j_gene: TRBJ2-3; CDR3nt: TGCAGTGCTAGTAGGGCAACCACAGATACGCAGTATTTT; CDR3aa: CSASRATTDTQYF
v_gene: TRBV5-1; abundance: -; d_gene: -; j_gene: TRBJ2-3; CDR3nt: TGCGCCAGCAGCTTGGGTCCCGTGGCCACAGATACGCAGTATTTT; CDR3aa: CASSLGPVATDTQYF
v_gene: TRBV12-3/TRBV12-4; abundance: few; d_gene: -; j_gene: TRBJ2-7; CDR3nt: TGTGCCAGCAGTTGGGTAGACCACGAGCAGTACTTC; CDR3aa: CASSWVDHEQYF
v_gene: TRBV5-1; abundance: -; d_gene: TRBD2; j_gene: TRBJ2-7; CDR3nt: TGCGCCAGCAGCTCCCTAGCGGGAGGAGATGAGCAGTACTTC; CDR3aa: CASSSLAGGDEQYF
v_gene: TRBV27; abundance: few; d_gene: -; j_gene: TRBJ2-2; CDR3nt: TGTGCCAGCAGTTTGGTCCGCGGGGAGCTGTTTTTT; CDR3aa: CASSLVRGELFF
v_gene: TRBV5-1; abundance: few; d_gene: -; j_gene: TRBJ2-5; CDR3nt: TGCGCCAGCAGCTTGGTGCGCGGAGAACAAGAGACCCAGTACTTC; CDR3aa: CASSLVRGEQETQYF
v_gene: TRBV2; abundance: few; d_gene: -; j_gene: TRBJ2-1; CDR3nt: TGTGCCAGCAGTGATGTAGTTTCCTCCTACAATGAGCAGTTCTTC; CDR3aa: CASSDVVSSYNEQFF
v_gene: TRBV3-1; abundance: -; d_gene: -; j_gene: TRBJ2-5; CDR3nt: TGTGCCAGCAGCCAAGGCCCGGGACTTCAAGAGACCCAGTACTTC; CDR3aa: CASSQGPGLQETQYF
v_gene: TRBV9; abundance: many; d_gene: -; j_gene: TRBJ2-7; CDR3nt: TGTGCCAGCAGCGTAGCCTTAGGGCTAAACTACGAGCAGTACTTC; CDR3aa: CASSVALGLNYEQYF
v_gene: TRBV5-1; abundance: -; d_gene: -; j_gene: TRBJ2-1; CDR3nt: TGCGCCAGCAGCCCCGGTGGCATAGGCCCCTACAATGAGCAGTTCTTC; CDR3aa: CASSPGGIGPYNEQFF
v_gene: TRBV29-1; abundance: once; d_gene: -; j_gene: TRBJ2-7; CDR3nt: TGCAGCGTTGACAGGGGGGACGAGCAGTACTTC; CDR3aa: CSVDRGDEQYF
v_gene: TRBV10-3; abundance: once; d_gene: TRBD1; j_gene: TRBJ1-2; CDR3nt: TGTGCCATCACAGGGACAGGGATGGAGTATGGCTACACCTTC; CDR3aa: CAITGTGMEYGYTF
v_gene: TRBV6-5; abundance: few; d_gene: -; j_gene: TRBJ1-6; CDR3nt: TGTGCCAGCAGTTACTCCGCAGGGGAGGTTTCACCCCTCCACTTT; CDR3aa: CASSYSAGEVSPLHF
v_gene: TRBV5-1; abundance: few; d_gene: -; j_gene: TRBJ2-3; CDR3nt: TGCGCCAGCGGACCCCTCGGAGGAGAGGATACGCAGTATTTT; CDR3aa: CASGPLGGEDTQYF
v_gene: TRBV27; abundance: few; d_gene: -; j_gene: TRBJ2-7; CDR3nt: TGTGCCAGCAGTTTTTACCTACCGGGACAAAACTACGAGCAGTACTTC; CDR3aa: CASSFYLPGQNYEQYF
v_gene: TRBV28; abundance: -; d_gene: TRBD1; j_gene: TRBJ2-5; CDR3nt: TGTGCCAGCAGTTACAGGGGGCGTCGGGAGACCCAGTACTTC; CDR3aa: CASSYRGRRETQYF
v_gene: TRBV20-1; abundance: -; d_gene: TRBD2; j_gene: TRBJ2-1; CDR3nt: TGCAGTGCTAGAGACTACAAGTCCGGGACTAGCGGGGACACGGGGTACAATGAGCAGTTCTTC; CDR3aa: CSARDYKSGTSGDTGYNEQFF
v_gene: TRBV27; abundance: few; d_gene: TRBD1; j_gene: TRBJ2-7; CDR3nt: TGTGCCAGCAGGGCTCGGACAGGCCCAGGTCCAGGCTACGAGCAGTACTTC; CDR3aa: CASRARTGPGPGYEQYF
v_gene: TRBV7-2; abundance: -; d_gene: TRBD1; j_gene: TRBJ1-1; CDR3nt: TGTGCCAGCAGTCCACAGGGGGCGTCGTCTGAAGCTTTCTTT; CDR3aa: CASSPQGASSEAFF
v_gene: TRBV4-2; abundance: -; d_gene: -; j_gene: TRBJ1-2; CDR3nt: TGTGCCAGCAGCTGGGGCGCGGAGGGCTACACCTTC; CDR3aa: CASSWGAEGYTF
v_gene: TRBV29-1; abundance: -; d_gene: -; j_gene: TRBJ1-2; CDR3nt: TGCAGCGTAGTCAGTACTAACTATGGCTACACCTTC; CDR3aa: CSVVSTNYGYTF
v_gene: TRBV20-1; abundance: -; d_gene: TRBD1; j_gene: TRBJ1-5; CDR3nt: TGCAGTGCTAGCGGCCGGGACAGGGTGGGCAATCAGCCCCAGCATTTT; CDR3aa: CSASGRDRVGNQPQHF
v_gene: TRBV10-3; abundance: -; d_gene: TRBD2; j_gene: TRBJ2-7; CDR3nt: TGTGCCATCAGTGAGGTAGTAGCGGGAGGGCCATACGAGCAGTACTTC; CDR3aa: CAISEVVAGGPYEQYF
v_gene: TRBV4-2; abundance: -; d_gene: -; j_gene: TRBJ1-2; CDR3nt: TGTGCCAGCCAGGGAACTAACTATGGCTACACCTTC; CDR3aa: CASQGTNYGYTF
v_gene: TRBV15; abundance: -; d_gene: -; j_gene: TRBJ1-4; CDR3nt: TGTGCCACCAGCAGAGATTCGCAAAAACTGTTTTTT; CDR3aa: CATSRDSQKLFF
v_gene: TRBV15; abundance: -; d_gene: -; j_gene: TRBJ2-7; CDR3nt: TGTGCCACCAGCAGAGTGATCAGGGACTACGAGCAGTACTTC; CDR3aa: CATSRVIRDYEQYF
v_gene: TRBV6-5; abundance: -; d_gene: -; j_gene: TRBJ2-4; CDR3nt: TGTGCCAGCAGGGGGGAAGGCCCGGAGCAGTACTTC; CDR3aa: CASRGEGPEQYF
v_gene: TRBV12-3/TRBV12-4; abundance: -; d_gene: -; j_gene: TRBJ1-5; CDR3nt: TGTGCCAGCAGTTGGACAGATAGCAATCAGCCCCAGCATTTT; CDR3aa: CASSWTDSNQPQHF